The 25 T cell receptor beta chains in this list originate from one sample, sequenced in a study of spatial heterogeneity in lung cancer. Study-wide findings and caveats: Mutation counts in tumors were tracked by counts of expanded intratumoral alpha and beta TCRs.

Sample time point: sample taken at primary tumor resection. TCRdb re-called the 5' RACE reads through MiXCR, storing one row per CDR3 protein. The top ten hold approximately 15% of the sample, which has 4,000 or so distinct CDR3 sequences, roughly 5.4% seen once. These receptors are not linked to any known antigen. Sequenced material: lung tumor tissue, taken at surgery. The receptor source for this set is a female donor with early-stage non-small cell lung cancer.

This clonotype qualifies as medium-sized. The rearrangement uses TRBV6-2 or TRBV6-3 and TRBJ2-7, with D perhaps TRBD2 (6 bases). Trimming pared 6 bases from V and 9 bases from J, leaving 21 bases between. CDR1 is MNHEY, CDR2 SVGEGT, per germline. This CDR3 contains 14 residues. The CDR3 nucleotides are TGTGCCAGCAGCCATGGACTATCCTCCCCAAGGCAGTACTTC. This encodes CASSHGLSSPRQYF.

The sample holds many counts of this clonotype. The gene calls are TRBV5-5 and TRBJ2-7; TRBD2 matches at 12 bases. The CDR3 spans 17 residues. Germline trimming cut 4 bases from V and 5 bases from J; bases unmatched to any gene: 13. Germline V gene data show CDR1 as SGHKS and CDR2 as YYEKEE (reference sequence). The chain's CDR3 is CASSPGATSGRWHEQYF. The DNA of the CDR3 is TGTGCCAGCAGCCCCGGGGCGACTAGCGGGAGATGGCACGAGCAGTACTTC.

This clonotype is medium-sized in the sample. The genes are TRBV11-2 and TRBJ2-3; D is perhaps TRBD1 (6 bases). Germline V gene sequence: CDR1 SGHAT, CDR2 FQNNGV. This CDR3 is built from 15 residues. Deletions cut 10 bases from V and 2 bases from J, with 19 bases between. The CDR3 loop reads CANEQRQVLTDTQYF. DNA of the CDR3: TGTGCCAACGAACAACGACAGGTACTCACAGATACGCAGTATTTT. The entire variable domain, with the rest obtained from reference TRBV11-2 and TRBJ2-3, is as follows: EAGVAQSPRYKIIEKRQSVAFWCNPISGHATLYWYQQILGQGPKLLIQFQNNGVVDDSQLPKDRFSAERLKGVDSTLKIQPAKLEDSAVYLCANEQRQVLTDTQYFGPGTRLTVL.

By share, this clonotype ranks as medium-sized. The chain employs TRBV12-3 or TRBV12-4 and TRBJ2-3, with D possibly being TRBD2 (5 bases). CDR3 size: 15 residues. Trimming took off 5 bases at V and 2 bases at J, with 14 bases between the two ends. The CDR3 reads CASSTLAGDTDTQYF. CDR3 nucleotide sequence: TGTGCCAGCAGTACCCTAGCAGGAGACACAGATACGCAGTATTTT.

Concerning this clonotype: A much larger clone lies one base from this, so it may be a read error. V is TRBV2 and J is TRBJ1-2; D not resolved. Looked up from germline, CDR1 is SNHLY and CDR2 is FYNNEI. The CDR3 covers 16 residues. Trimming took 10 bases from V and 4 from J, leaving 25 bases between them. The CDR3 loop reads CATAPPRKGVSYGYTF. CDR3 sequence (DNA): TGTGCCACCGCGCCTCCGAGGAAGGGCGTGAGCTATGGCTACACCTTC.

This clonotype was detected a few times. The chain employs TRBV6-6 and TRBJ2-5; 11 positions agree with TRBD2. The germline gives CDR1 MNHNY, CDR2 SVGAGI (reference sequence). This CDR3 is 16 amino acids long. Trimming took 7 bases from V and 4 from J; bases not matched to a gene: 11. The CDR3 bases are TGTGCCAGCATCTTCAGGCTAGCGGGGGGTCGAGAGACCCAGTACTTC. Amino acid sequence: CASIFRLAGGRETQYF.

By share, this clonotype counts as medium-sized. The chain joins TRBV27 to TRBJ2-1; 7 nucleotides align to TRBD2. The CDR3 totals 14 residues. Unmatched junction bases numbered 11, after V lost 8 bases and J lost 7 bases. Germline V lookup: CDR1 MNHEY, CDR2 SMNVEV (reference sequence). The CDR3 sequence is CASGRERGGNEQFF. The CDR3 DNA follows: TGTGCCAGCGGTAGAGAGCGGGGAGGTAATGAGCAGTTCTTC.

By sample share, this clonotype is medium-sized. In DNA, the CDR3 is TGTGCCAGCTCACCACCCGGGACTAGCGGACAAGAGACCCAGTACTTC. This translates into CASSPPGTSGQETQYF. The chain combines TRBV18 with TRBJ2-5; 11 bases are shared with TRBD2. The trim removed 0 bases at V and 2 bases at J, leaving 2 bases unmatched. This CDR3 is built from 16 residues. Per the germline V gene, CDR1 is KGHSH and CDR2 is LQKENI.

This clonotype is categorized as medium-sized. The chain links TRBV13 to TRBJ2-2; no definite D call. The CDR3 contains 14 residues. Germline CDR1 is PRHDT and CDR2 is FYEKMQ (reference sequence). Trimming shortened V by 5 bases and J by 0 bases, and 7 bases separated the two germline ends. CDR3 sequence: CASSPVANTGELFF. DNA of the CDR3: TGTGCCAGCAGCCCGGTTGCGAACACCGGGGAGCTGTTTTTT.

The chain uses TRBV20-1 and TRBJ2-3; D possibly corresponds to TRBD1 (6 bases). V lost 5 bases to trimming and J lost 0 bases, with 9 bases between them. The germline gives CDR1 DFQATT, CDR2 SNEGSKA (reference sequence). This CDR3 region has 13 residues. The CDR3 is CSARDKSTDTQYF. As DNA, the CDR3 is TGCAGTGCTCGGGACAAGAGCACAGATACGCAGTATTTT.

This clonotype is classed as medium-sized (0.01 to 0.1%). The chain links TRBV6-5 to TRBJ2-7, with 8 bases that match TRBD2. The CDR3 loop spans 14 amino acids. From germline, CDR1 is MNHEY and CDR2 SVGAGI. V lost 8 bases, J lost 1 base, and 7 bases stayed unmatched. CDR3 sequence reads: CASRVKRESYEQYF. The CDR3 DNA reads TGTGCCAGCCGTGTGAAGCGGGAGTCCTACGAGCAGTACTTC.

This clonotype counts as medium-sized (0.01 to 0.1%). The gene calls are TRBV27 and TRBJ2-2, with TRBD1 matching 7 bases. CDR1 is MNHEY and CDR2 is SMNVEV in the germline V gene (reference sequence). This CDR3 has 14 residues. V shed 11 bases, J shed 1 base, and the junction held 7 bases outside the gene matches. CDR3 sequence: CALRGQKNTGELFF. In DNA form, the CDR3 reads TGTGCCTTACGGGGACAGAAGAACACCGGGGAGCTGTTTTTT.

This clonotype is judged medium-sized. The CDR3, as DNA: TGTGCCAGCAGCCAAGATCGCACACCCCTCCACTTT. Translation gives CASSQDRTPLHF. This chain connects TRBV3-1 to TRBJ1-6; D gene uncertain. This CDR3 has 12 amino acids. Per germline, CDR1 LGHDT and CDR2 YNNKEL (reference sequence). Trimming left V 0 bases short and J 11 bases short, with 5 bases between.

This clonotype was counted between two and nine times. The junction differs from germline at one of its ends, possibly a read error. The gene calls are TRBV5-5 and TRBJ2-6; D uncertain. Germline values: CDR1 SGHKS, CDR2 YYEKEE (reference sequence). The CDR3 extends over 15 amino acids. The CDR3 DNA sequence: TGTGCCGGCAGCCCCGACTCCTCTGGGGCCAACGTCCTGACTTTC. Translation gives CAGSPDSSGANVLTF.

This clonotype rates as medium-sized (0.01 to 0.1%). The chain joins TRBV20-1 to TRBJ2-1, with unresolved D. Germline values: CDR1 DFQATT, CDR2 SNEGSKA (reference sequence). The CDR3 contains 15 residues. V was pared by 3 bases and J by 5 bases, with 17 bases between. In DNA form, the CDR3 reads TGCAGTGCTAGTCCTTGGCCGGGCCGGGACAATGAGCAGTTCTTC. Translated: CSASPWPGRDNEQFF.

This clonotype is labeled as medium-sized (0.01 to 0.1%). The chain recombines TRBV6-2 or TRBV6-3 with TRBJ2-1; no firm D call. The length of the CDR3 is 12 residues. CDR1 and CDR2 (germline): MNHEY, SVGEGT. V lost 8 bases, J lost 7 bases, and 12 bases lay in between. CDR3 DNA sequence: TGTGCCAGCGGTTTTAAGGTAAATGAGCAGTTCTTC. Protein product: CASGFKVNEQFF.

This clonotype was counted many times. This chain joins TRBV12-3 or TRBV12-4 and TRBJ1-3, with D perhaps TRBD1 (5 bases). The CDR3 is made up of 13 amino acids. Trimming took 5 bases from V and 1 from J, leaving 6 bases between them. CDR3 amino acids: CASSQGSGNTIYF. CDR3 DNA: TGTGCCAGCAGTCAGGGATCTGGAAACACCATATATTTT.

By share, this clonotype ranks as medium-sized. The rearrangement joins TRBV24-1 to TRBJ2-1, with D unclear. Trimming removed 7 bases from V and 8 bases from J, with 8 bases in between. This CDR3 has 11 residues. Germline V gene data show CDR1 as KGHDR and CDR2 as SFDVKD. The CDR3 sequence is CATRVEDEQFF. CDR3 nucleotide sequence: TGTGCCACCAGGGTCGAGGATGAGCAGTTCTTC.

By share, this clonotype counts as medium-sized. V usage is TRBV4-3 and J usage is TRBJ1-1, with D maybe TRBD1 (5 bases). The CDR3 has 12 residues. Germline CDR1 LGHNA, CDR2 YSLEER. V was trimmed by 1 base and J by 8 bases, leaving 8 bases between them. CDR3 nucleotides: TGCGCCAGCAGCCAAGCCGGACACGAAGCTTTCTTT. Its protein is CASSQAGHEAFF.

By proportion, this clonotype is medium-sized. This chain links TRBV5-1 with TRBJ2-7; D gene uncertain. Trimming removed 0 bases from V and 2 bases from J, with 12 bases in between. The CDR3 consists of 15 residues. The germline CDR1 and CDR2 sequences are SGHRS and YFSETQ. The CDR3 region is CASSLEANPTYEQYF. Here the CDR3 DNA reads TGCGCCAGCAGCTTGGAGGCGAACCCCACCTACGAGCAGTACTTC.

Only a few counts were recorded for this clonotype. V usage is TRBV12-3 or TRBV12-4 and J usage is TRBJ2-2, with TRBD2 matching over 8 bases. The CDR3 length is 14 residues. The junction had 7 bases not matched to a gene; V was cut back by 6 bases and J by 7 bases. The CDR3 DNA reads TGTGCCAGCAGCCAGGGACTAGGCCACGGGGAGCTGTTTTTT. Its protein product is CASSQGLGHGELFF.

This clonotype appeared a few times. CDR3 sequence reads: CASSIAGGRTDTQYF. The CDR3 DNA reads as TGTGCCAGCAGTATCGCGGGGGGGCGCACAGATACGCAGTATTTT. This chain connects TRBV28 to TRBJ2-3; the match to TRBD2 covers 9 bases. The CDR3 covers 15 residues. Looked up from germline, CDR1 is MDHEN and CDR2 is SYDVKM. Trimming at V came to 5 bases and at J to 1 base, leaving 4 bases not matched to a gene.

This clonotype occurred a few times. The genes are TRBV19 and TRBJ2-3; a weak D match, TRBD1 (6 bases). The CDR3 is 14 residues long. The V gene's germline CDR1 is LNHDA and CDR2 SQIVND (reference sequence). The V gene lost 9 bases and the J gene lost 6 bases, with 19 bases spanning the gap. This CDR3 reads CASRDTISSDTQYF. Written as DNA, the CDR3 is TGTGCCAGCCGGGACACCATCTCCTCGGATACGCAGTATTTT.

Within the sample, this clonotype is medium-sized. The gene calls are TRBV7-2 and TRBJ2-1, with 9 bases lining up with TRBD2. After removal of 7 bases from V and 3 bases from J, the junction contained 4 bases not matched to a gene. The CDR3 extends over 14 amino acids. Germline loops: CDR1 SGHTA, CDR2 FQGNSA. CDR3 sequence: CASMRGGIYNEQFF. DNA of the CDR3: TGTGCCAGCATGCGGGGGGGCATCTACAATGAGCAGTTCTTC.

In this sample, this clonotype is medium-sized. This likely comes from a read error, as the CDR3 has no conserved phenylalanine or tryptophan at its end. Because the CDR3's place on the DNA is in doubt, the DNA is left out and the CDR3 is given as listed by TCRdb. The rearrangement joins TRBV5-4 to TRBJ2-7; no DNA check was done on the table's D call, TRBD2. The CDR3 adds up to 9 amino acids, both ends counted. Germline V gives CDR1 SGHNT, CDR2 YYREEE (reference sequence). The CDR3 sequence is CASSWGTSS.